The subject of this entry is one T cell receptor beta chain. The data are from a study of blood T cell repertoires in COVID-19. Background on the study: Some COVID-19 samples were acute and others convalescent; all came from the United States, Italy and Spain.

Germline CDR1 is SNHLY and CDR2 is FYNNEI. Between the trimmed V and J ends, which lost 4 bases and 1 base, there was a span of 10 bases. The CDR3 is 14 residues long. The protocol was immunoSEQ multiplex PCR, while the TCRdb copy is restricted to in-frame clones and leaves out a portion. Here the sample spans approximately 110,000 clones, roughly 74% being singletons. The V gene is TRBV2, the J gene TRBJ1-1; no clear D gene. The TCR sequence derives from a man older than 75 with COVID-19, enrolled during active disease. Sequencing input: peripheral blood. CDR3 in DNA: TGTGCCAGCAGTGCGGTCCTCACGAACACTGAAGCTTTCTTT. It codes for CASSAVLTNTEAFF.